Listed here are 25 T cell receptor beta chains from one sample, sequenced in a study of cytomegalovirus exposure and HLA in healthy donors. The PCR ran on 60 Vbeta and 13 Jbeta primers. Profiling relied on immunoSEQ multiplex PCR, and the TCRdb table lists in-frame clones only, not all of them. The table records 200,000 or so clones, roughly 80% of them present only once. The material sequenced was PBMCs. These receptors were taken from a woman aged 40 to 55 in good health and CMV-seronegative.

The chain combines TRBV18 with TRBJ2-7; TRBD1 aligns across 11 bases. Trimming at V came to 6 bases and at J to 3 bases, leaving 7 bases not matched to a gene. This CDR3 comprises 15 residues. Looked up from germline, CDR1 is KGHSH and CDR2 is LQKENI. CDR3 amino acids: CASSTPGTGGYEQYF. The CDR3 region has the DNA TGTGCCAGCTCTACGCCCGGGACAGGGGGCTACGAGCAGTACTTC.

The chain is built from TRBV5-1 and TRBJ1-2, with 9 bases fitting TRBD1. CDR3 size: 14 residues. The ends lost 4 bases at V and 14 bases at J; junction bases unmatched: 15. Per the germline V gene, CDR1 is SGHRS and CDR2 is YFSETQ. CDR3 in amino acids: CASSPERKDRGRTF. As DNA, the CDR3 is TGCGCCAGCAGCCCGGAAAGAAAGGACAGGGGTCGGACCTTC.

Of note for this clone: This sample includes further DNA sequences coding for the same CDR3. This sequence joins TRBV18 and TRBJ1-1; D unresolved. V shed 5 bases and J shed 5 bases, with 15 bases lying between them. The CDR3 is 14 amino acids. Germline V gene data show CDR1 as KGHSH and CDR2 as LQKENI. The CDR3 DNA sequence: TGTGCCAGCTCATCAACCCCGGAGTGGACTGAAGCTTTCTTT. Its translation: CASSSTPEWTEAFF.

V usage is TRBV5-4 and J usage is TRBJ2-3, with D perhaps TRBD2 (6 bases). Germline CDR1 SGHNT, CDR2 YYREEE (reference sequence). The CDR3 loop spans 17 amino acids. The germline V and J ends were trimmed by 4 bases and 4 bases, with 22 bases remaining between them. The chain's CDR3 is CASSPVSSRGVADTQYF. The CDR3 region has the DNA TGTGCCAGCAGCCCTGTTAGCTCGCGCGGGGTGGCAGATACGCAGTATTTT.

The chain has TRBV11-2 and TRBJ1-5, with 10 bases fitting TRBD1. V was clipped by 2 bases and J by 5 bases; unmatched bases: 9. From germline, CDR1 is SGHAT and CDR2 FQNNGV. The CDR3 length is 17 residues. CDR3 DNA: TGTGCCAGCAGCTTACGGGACAGGGGATTAGGCGATCAGCCCCAGCATTTT. Translating it yields CASSLRDRGLGDQPQHF.

To note about this clone: One end of the junction varies from germline; a read error may be responsible. The V and J genes are TRBV10-3 and TRBJ1-5; D unclear. Germline assignment: CDR1 ENHRY and CDR2 SYGVKD. The CDR3 totals 14 residues. CDR3 DNA: TGTGCCATCAGTGAGGAGGAGTTCTATCAGCCCCGGCATTTT. Protein sequence: CAISEEEFYQPRHF.

This chain joins TRBV30 and TRBJ2-5, with 8 bases identical to TRBD2. With V trimmed by 3 bases and J by 7 bases, 19 bases remained unmatched. The CDR3 is 17 residues long. From germline, CDR1 is GTSNPN and CDR2 SVGIG (reference sequence). As DNA, the CDR3 is TGTGCCTGGAGCGACGGGTTTTCTGCGGGAGGCGGGGCGACCCAGTACTTC. Its translation is CAWSDGFSAGGGATQYF.

This chain joins TRBV5-1 and TRBJ2-5; D is unresolved. CDR3 length: 14 amino acids. CDR1 and CDR2 from the germline V gene are SGHRS and YFSETQ. With 4 bases removed from V and 2 bases from J, the gap between germline ends came to 12 bases. The CDR3 here is CASSPRTRQETQYF. The CDR3 DNA reads TGCGCCAGCAGCCCGCGCACCCGACAAGAGACCCAGTACTTC.

The CDR3 loop is CASSLALAGDRSSYEQYF. The CDR3 DNA is TGTGCCAGTAGTTTGGCACTAGCGGGAGATCGAAGCTCCTACGAGCAGTACTTC. The V gene is TRBV19, the J gene TRBJ2-7; TRBD2 agrees at 11 bases. V was clipped by 5 bases and J by 0 bases; unmatched bases: 12. Per germline, CDR1 LNHDA and CDR2 SQIVND (reference sequence). The CDR3 consists of 18 residues.

The rearrangement links TRBV4-1 to TRBJ2-7; 7 bases are shared with TRBD1. Germline values: CDR1 MGHRA, CDR2 YSYEKL. J gave up 5 bases and V 3 bases, and 13 bases lay outside the gene matches. This CDR3 is 16 amino acids long. The CDR3 protein is CASSQTGRTGNNEQYF. DNA of the CDR3: TGCGCCAGCAGCCAGACAGGAAGGACAGGAAATAACGAGCAGTACTTC.

V gene TRBV28 combines with J gene TRBJ1-4, with D tentatively TRBD1 (5 bases). The CDR3 sequence is 15 residues long. Trimming removed 1 base from V and 5 bases from J, with 11 bases in between. Germline V gene lookup returns CDR1 MDHEN and CDR2 SYDVKM. This chain's CDR3 is CASSLSGIPNEKLFF. CDR3 DNA sequence: TGTGCCAGCAGTTTATCAGGGATACCAAATGAAAAACTGTTTTTT.

Points on this clone: The germline gene is not matched at one end of the junction; a read error may be the cause. This chain connects TRBV4-1 to TRBJ1-1; no firm D call. Per germline, CDR1 MGHRA and CDR2 YSYEKL. The CDR3 runs to 14 residues. CDR3 protein: CASSQALPRRSLIF. The DNA for the CDR3 is TGCGCCAGCAGCCAAGCCCTGCCCCGGAGGAGCCTGATCTTT.

In its sample, this clone was seen a few times. The chain joins TRBV27 to TRBJ1-5, with D unresolved. The CDR3 sequence is 15 residues long. Germline-derived CDR1 and CDR2 are MNHEY and SMNVEV (reference sequence). V lost 2 bases and J lost 9, with 17 bases in between. In DNA form, the CDR3 reads TGTGCCAGCAGTTTAAACTCATGGGGAGACGGGCCCCAGCATTTT. Translating it yields CASSLNSWGDGPQHF.

This clone is a singleton in its sample. The CDR3 here is CASSQGRGYGYTF. The CDR3, as DNA: TGCGCCAGCAGCCAAGGGCGGGGCTATGGCTACACCTTC. The V and J genes are TRBV4-1 and TRBJ1-2; the D is unclear. V shed 1 base and J shed 4 bases, with 7 bases lying between them. CDR1 is MGHRA and CDR2 is YSYEKL in the germline V gene. The CDR3 length is 13 residues.

This clone was observed a few times. This chain uses TRBV2 with TRBJ2-5; tentative D call: TRBD2 (6 bases). This CDR3 is 13 amino acids long. Trimming stripped 6 bases from V and 3 bases from J, with 11 bases between. Germline CDR1 is SNHLY and CDR2 is FYNNEI. This chain's CDR3 is CASSRDSKETQYF. The CDR3 bases are TGTGCCAGCAGCAGGGACTCAAAAGAGACCCAGTACTTC.

J is TRBJ2-1 and V is TRBV7-3; 10 bases align to TRBD2. This CDR3 spans 15 amino acids. V lost 5 bases to trimming and J lost 4 bases; unmatched junction nucleotides: 5. In germline, CDR1 is SGHTA, CDR2 FQGTGA. CDR3 in DNA: TGTGCCAGCAGCCCAGCGGGAGGGCCTTACAATGAGCAGTTCTTC. Translating it yields CASSPAGGPYNEQFF.

The chain combines TRBV6-5 with TRBJ2-2, with no clear D. This CDR3 comprises 13 residues. Trimming took off 6 bases at V and 2 bases at J, with 7 bases between the two ends. From germline, CDR1 is MNHEY and CDR2 SVGAGI. CDR3 nucleotides: TGTGCCAGCAGCCGAACTAACACCGGGGAGCTGTTTTTT. It codes for CASSRTNTGELFF.

The genes are TRBV19 and TRBJ1-1; TRBD1 matches 9 bases. There are 17 residues in the CDR3. V shed 4 bases, J shed 1 base, and the junction held 10 bases outside the gene matches. The germline V gene encodes CDR1 LNHDA and CDR2 SQIVND (reference sequence). The CDR3 coding sequence is TGTGCCAGTAGTACCTCACAGGGGGCGGGGAGGAACACTGAAGCTTTCTTT. It translates to CASSTSQGAGRNTEAFF. Drawing the rest from reference TRBV19 and TRBJ1-1, the complete variable domain is DGGITQSPKYLFRKEGQNVTLSCEQNLNHDAMYWYRQDPGQGLRLIYYSQIVNDFQKGDIAEGYSVSREKKESFPLTVTSAQKNPTAFYLCASSTSQGAGRNTEAFFGQGTRLTVV.

The chain recombines TRBV30 with TRBJ1-3; D gene uncertain. Germline lookup yields CDR1 GTSNPN and CDR2 SVGIG (reference sequence). The CDR3 totals 15 residues. With 0 bases removed from V and 2 bases from J, the gap between germline ends came to 11 bases. The CDR3 DNA sequence: TGTGCCTGGAGTGTACTGTCCGGGGCTGGAAACACCATATATTTT. Translation gives CAWSVLSGAGNTIYF.

Comments on this clone: The junction and the germline gene differ at one end; a read error may be behind it. This sequence joins TRBV7-9 and TRBJ2-1; a possible D gene is TRBD2 (5 bases). CDR3 length: 14 residues. From germline, CDR1 is SEHNR and CDR2 FQNEAQ (reference sequence). The CDR3 DNA reads TGTGCCAGCAGCTTAGCGCATGAGGGTAATGGGCAGTTCTTC. Its translation is CASSLAHEGNGQFF.

The chain carries TRBV6-5 and TRBJ2-5; D perhaps matches TRBD1 (6 bases). The DNA end lines up better with TRBJ2-7; the J call may be wrong. The CDR3 has 15 residues. Germline CDR1 MNHEY, CDR2 SVGAGI. CDR3 nucleotide sequence: TGTGCCAGCAGTGGTGTAGCACAGGGAAGGGGCGAGCAGTACTTC. Amino acids: CASSGVAQGRGEQYF.

The chain couples TRBV29-1 to TRBJ2-1; 7 bases are a match to TRBD1. CDR1 is SQVTM, CDR2 ANQGSEA, per germline. V trimming: 7 bases; J trimming: 6 bases; junction bases outside the gene matches: 6. The CDR3 has 12 amino acids. The CDR3 sequence: CSGTTGVNEQFF. CDR3 bases: TGCAGCGGTACTACAGGGGTCAATGAGCAGTTCTTC.

J is TRBJ1-2 and V is TRBV2; 8 bases line up with TRBD1. The CDR3 runs to 15 residues. Germline trimming cut 6 bases from V and 7 bases from J; bases unmatched to any gene: 13. Germline-derived CDR1 and CDR2 are SNHLY and FYNNEI. The CDR3 DNA reads as TGTGCCAGCAGCGCCTTCGGCCAGGGGGCCGGTGGCTACACCTTC. Residues: CASSAFGQGAGGYTF.

The chain carries TRBV7-9 and TRBJ2-2, with 7 positions matching TRBD1. Germline CDR1 reads SEHNR; CDR2 reads FQNEAQ (reference sequence). V trimming: 4 bases; J trimming: 0 bases; junction bases outside the gene matches: 2. The CDR3 covers 15 residues. Here the CDR3 DNA reads TGTGCCAGCAGCTATACAGGGGCGAACACCGGGGAGCTGTTTTTT. It specifies CASSYTGANTGELFF.

V usage is TRBV12-5 and J usage is TRBJ1-1; 8 bases are a match to TRBD1. V was pared by 0 bases and J by 6 bases, with 6 bases of the junction left unmatched. Germline values: CDR1 LGHNT, CDR2 FRNRAP. This CDR3 spans 15 amino acids. CDR3 residues: CASGLVQGAPSEAFF. The DNA for the CDR3 is TGTGCTAGTGGTTTGGTGCAGGGGGCGCCTTCTGAAGCTTTCTTT. The variable domain in full, with the rest retrieved from reference TRBV12-5 and TRBJ1-1, is DARVTQTPRHKVTEMGQEVTMRCQPILGHNTVFWYRQTMMQGLELLAYFRNRAPLDDSGMPKDRFSAEMPDATLATLKIQPSEPRDSAVYFCASGLVQGAPSEAFFGQGTRLTVV.